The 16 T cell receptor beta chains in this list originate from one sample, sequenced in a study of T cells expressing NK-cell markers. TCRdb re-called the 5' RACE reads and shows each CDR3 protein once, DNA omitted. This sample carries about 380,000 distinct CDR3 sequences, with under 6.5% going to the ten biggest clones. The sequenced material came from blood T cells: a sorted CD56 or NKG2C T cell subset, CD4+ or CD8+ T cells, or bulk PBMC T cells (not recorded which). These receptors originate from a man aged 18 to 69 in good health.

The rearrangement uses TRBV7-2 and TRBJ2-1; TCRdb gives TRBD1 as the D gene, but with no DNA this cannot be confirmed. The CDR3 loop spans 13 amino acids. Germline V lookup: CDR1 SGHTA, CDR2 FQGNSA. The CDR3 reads CASSFGGGFNQFF.

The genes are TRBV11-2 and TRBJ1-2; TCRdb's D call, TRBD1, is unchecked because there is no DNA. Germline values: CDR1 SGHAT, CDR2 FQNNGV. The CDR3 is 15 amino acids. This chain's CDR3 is CASSALWDRRLGYTF.

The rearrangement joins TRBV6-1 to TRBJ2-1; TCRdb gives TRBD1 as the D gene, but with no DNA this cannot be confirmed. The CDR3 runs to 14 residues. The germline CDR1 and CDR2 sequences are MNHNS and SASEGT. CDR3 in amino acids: CASSPRDTRTEQFF.

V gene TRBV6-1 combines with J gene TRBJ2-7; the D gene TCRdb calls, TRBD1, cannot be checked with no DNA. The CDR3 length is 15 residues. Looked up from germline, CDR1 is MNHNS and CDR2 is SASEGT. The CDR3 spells CASNEPGHWVYEQYF.

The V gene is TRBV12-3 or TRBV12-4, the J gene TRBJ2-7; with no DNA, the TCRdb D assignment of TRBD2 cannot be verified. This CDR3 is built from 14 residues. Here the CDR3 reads CATSTSVGSYEQYF.

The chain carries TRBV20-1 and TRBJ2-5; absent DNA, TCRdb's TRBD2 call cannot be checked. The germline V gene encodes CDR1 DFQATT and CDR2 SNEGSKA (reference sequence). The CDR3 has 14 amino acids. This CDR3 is CSARGARVQETQYF.

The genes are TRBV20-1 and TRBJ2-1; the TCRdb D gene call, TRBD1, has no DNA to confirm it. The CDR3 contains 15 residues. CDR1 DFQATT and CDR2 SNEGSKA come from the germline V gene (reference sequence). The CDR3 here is CSAEQGASSYNEQFF.

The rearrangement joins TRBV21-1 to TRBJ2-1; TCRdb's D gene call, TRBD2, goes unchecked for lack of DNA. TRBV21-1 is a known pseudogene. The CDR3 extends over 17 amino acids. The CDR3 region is CASSAHLTSGSYNEQFF.

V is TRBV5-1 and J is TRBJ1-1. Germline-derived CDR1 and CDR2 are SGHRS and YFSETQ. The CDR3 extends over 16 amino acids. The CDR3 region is CASSLVAGPGTSEAFF. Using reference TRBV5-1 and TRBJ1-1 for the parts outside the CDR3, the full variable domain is KAGVTQTPRYLIKTRGQQVTLSCSPISGHRSVSWYQQTPGQGLQFLFEYFSETQRNKGNFPGRFSGRQFSNSRSEMNVSTLELGDSALYLCASSLVAGPGTSEAFFGQGTRLTVV.

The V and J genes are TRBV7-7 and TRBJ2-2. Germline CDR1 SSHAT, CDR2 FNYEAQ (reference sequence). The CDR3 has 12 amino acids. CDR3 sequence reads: CASSPQTGELFF.

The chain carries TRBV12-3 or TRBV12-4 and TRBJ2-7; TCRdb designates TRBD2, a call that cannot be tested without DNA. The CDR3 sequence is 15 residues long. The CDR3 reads CASSLAPGLTYEQYF.

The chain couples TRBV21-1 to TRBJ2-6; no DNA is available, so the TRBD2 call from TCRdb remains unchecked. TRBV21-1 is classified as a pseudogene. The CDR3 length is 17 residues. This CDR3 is CASSINRASTGANVLTF.

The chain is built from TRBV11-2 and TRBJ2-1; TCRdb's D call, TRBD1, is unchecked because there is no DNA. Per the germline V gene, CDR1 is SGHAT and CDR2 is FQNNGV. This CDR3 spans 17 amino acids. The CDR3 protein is CASSLDGFQGIYNEQFF.

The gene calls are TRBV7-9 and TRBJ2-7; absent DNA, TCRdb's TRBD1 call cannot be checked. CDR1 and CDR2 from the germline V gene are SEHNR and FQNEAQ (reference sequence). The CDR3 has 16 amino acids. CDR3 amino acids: CASSYARDRVPREQYF.

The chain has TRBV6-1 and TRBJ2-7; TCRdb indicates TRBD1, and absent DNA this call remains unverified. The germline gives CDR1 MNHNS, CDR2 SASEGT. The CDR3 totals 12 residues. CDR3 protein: CASSDRGVGQYF.

The CDR3 region is CATSREGGGTSATLTKNIQYF. The chain carries TRBV15 and TRBJ2-4; TCRdb names TRBD2, which stays unverified in the absence of DNA. CDR1 is LNHNV and CDR2 is YYDKDF in the germline V gene (reference sequence). The CDR3 extends over 21 amino acids. The complete variable domain, with remaining parts taken from reference TRBV15 and TRBJ2-4, reads DAMVIQNPRYQVTQFGKPVTLSCSQTLNHNVMYWYQQKSSQAPKLLFHYYDKDFNNEADTPDNFQSRRPNTSFCFLDIRSPGLGDTAMYLCATSREGGGTSATLTKNIQYFGAGTRLSVL.